This TCR beta chain was captured in a study of beta chain features in type 1 diabetes. Study-level information: Across the samples, 100 million to 130 million sorted cells were examined in total. Study-wide points: All four CD4+ subsets from Type 1 diabetes patients carried moderately but significantly shorter TCRB CDR3s.

Expressed TCRB transcripts were sequenced, since all the RNA that had been isolated was reverse transcribed. Produced via immunoSEQ multiplex PCR; TCRdb's table is partial and in-frame only. The table shows about 740,000 clones, with around 15% occurring only once. This clone was detected a few times. What it binds is unknown. Sampling consisted of one heparinised blood draw per donor, averaging roughly 0.12 L. Based on CD45RO/CCR7/CD25/CD127/CD95/CD27, CD4+ regulatory, stem cell-like memory, naive and central memory cells were sorted. Germline V CDR1 and CDR2: SGHTA, FQGTGA. J lost 6 bases, V lost 4 bases, and 4 bases had no gene match. CDR3 length equals 13 residues.

The chain employs TRBV7-3 and TRBJ2-3, with 7 bases aligning to TRBD2. The receptor's source is a man between 18 and 35 years old with type 1 diabetes. Sample: naive CD4+ T cells from blood. For the CDR3, the DNA is TGTGCCAGCAGCTCTAGGGGAGGGGATACGCAGTATTTT. The encoded protein is CASSSRGGDTQYF.